A selection of T cell receptor beta chains follows, all from one sample in a study of blood T cell repertoires in COVID-19. The table came from immunoSEQ multiplex PCR; TCRdb's copy has only in-frame clones and leaves some out. The sample consists of approximately 63,000 clones, 86% of them appearing once. Sequenced: peripheral blood. The origin of the receptors is a woman over 75 with acute or convalescent COVID-19. Each CDR3 is given with its conserved first and last residue. Fields, in order: clone size, V gene, D gene, CDR3 length, J gene, CDR3 DNA, CDR3 protein. D genes are given only for firm matches. A row's size may be missing; if present it is once, few, many or a size class.

clone_size: NA
v_call: TRBV30
d_call: NA
cdr3_length: 15
j_call: TRBJ1-2
cdr3_nt: TGTGCCTGGAGTGTTTCCAAAGGGGGTGTCTATGGCTACACCTTC
cdr3_aa: CAWSVSKGGVYGYTF

clone_size: NA
v_call: TRBV10-3
d_call: TRBD2
cdr3_length: 15
j_call: TRBJ2-5
cdr3_nt: TGTGCCATCAGTGAGTCGGCGGGGGGTAAAGAGACCCAGTACTTC
cdr3_aa: CAISESAGGKETQYF

clone_size: NA
v_call: TRBV28
d_call: TRBD1
cdr3_length: 12
j_call: TRBJ2-3
cdr3_nt: TGTGCCAGCAGTTCTCGGGACAGGGTGCAGTATTTT
cdr3_aa: CASSSRDRVQYF

clone_size: NA
v_call: TRBV7-2
d_call: TRBD1
cdr3_length: 16
j_call: TRBJ1-4
cdr3_nt: TGTGCCTGCGGAGGGGCACAGGGGGCTTCGAATGAAAAACTGTTTTTT
cdr3_aa: CACGGAQGASNEKLFF

clone_size: once
v_call: TRBV19
d_call: NA
cdr3_length: 14
j_call: TRBJ2-7
cdr3_nt: TGTGCCACCAGAAGGGGGACTAACTCCTACGAGCAGTACTTC
cdr3_aa: CATRRGTNSYEQYF

clone_size: NA
v_call: TRBV24-1
d_call: TRBD1
cdr3_length: 14
j_call: TRBJ2-2
cdr3_nt: TGTGCCACCAGAGGACAGGGTCCCACCGGGGAGCTGTTTTTT
cdr3_aa: CATRGQGPTGELFF

clone_size: NA
v_call: TRBV6-1
d_call: TRBD1
cdr3_length: 14
j_call: TRBJ1-4
cdr3_nt: TGTGCCAGCAGTGAAGGGACAGGGGGTGAAAAACTGTTTTTT
cdr3_aa: CASSEGTGGEKLFF

clone_size: NA
v_call: TRBV2
d_call: NA
cdr3_length: 13
j_call: TRBJ1-1
cdr3_nt: TGTGCCAGCAGTGCCGGCGGAGGCTTTGAAGCTTTCTTT
cdr3_aa: CASSAGGGFEAFF

clone_size: NA
v_call: TRBV7-2
d_call: NA
cdr3_length: 16
j_call: TRBJ2-3
cdr3_nt: TGTGCCAGCAGCGAGCAGGGCTACCTTGACACAGATACGCAGTATTTT
cdr3_aa: CASSEQGYLDTDTQYF

clone_size: few
v_call: TRBV5-1
d_call: TRBD2
cdr3_length: 13
j_call: TRBJ2-4
cdr3_nt: TGCGCCAGCAGCTTAGCGGGGGAGAACATTCAGTACTTC
cdr3_aa: CASSLAGENIQYF

clone_size: NA
v_call: TRBV5-1
d_call: NA
cdr3_length: 14
j_call: TRBJ2-6
cdr3_nt: TGCGCCAGCAGCCCCGCGATTGGGGCCAACGTCCTGACTTTC
cdr3_aa: CASSPAIGANVLTF

clone_size: NA
v_call: TRBV19
d_call: TRBD1
cdr3_length: 17
j_call: TRBJ1-2
cdr3_nt: TGTGCCAGTAGTATATCCGCGTTTGAACAGGGGGCAGACATCTACACCTTC
cdr3_aa: CASSISAFEQGADIYTF

clone_size: NA
v_call: TRBV25-1
d_call: NA
cdr3_length: 12
j_call: TRBJ2-5
cdr3_nt: TGTGCCAGTACGTGGGGGAGGGAGACCCAGTACTTC
cdr3_aa: CASTWGRETQYF

clone_size: NA
v_call: TRBV24-1
d_call: TRBD1
cdr3_length: 16
j_call: TRBJ2-3
cdr3_nt: TGTGCCACCAGTGACCTGGGGGACAGGGCGTCAGATACGCAGTATTTT
cdr3_aa: CATSDLGDRASDTQYF

clone_size: NA
v_call: TRBV18
d_call: TRBD2
cdr3_length: 16
j_call: TRBJ2-3
cdr3_nt: TGTGCCAGCTCCCCACTAGCGGGGGGCGGCGGAGATACGCAGTATTTT
cdr3_aa: CASSPLAGGGGDTQYF

clone_size: NA
v_call: TRBV3-1/TRBV3-2
d_call: TRBD1
cdr3_length: 16
j_call: TRBJ1-2
cdr3_nt: TGTGCCAGCAGCCAAGGTCGCGGAGGGACAGCCTATGGCTACACCTTC
cdr3_aa: CASSQGRGGTAYGYTF

clone_size: NA
v_call: TRBV6-8
d_call: TRBD1
cdr3_length: 15
j_call: TRBJ2-7
cdr3_nt: TGTGCCAGCAGTTACTCCACGACAGGGGTCCACGAGCAGTACTTC
cdr3_aa: CASSYSTTGVHEQYF

clone_size: NA
v_call: TRBV23-1
d_call: NA
cdr3_length: 14
j_call: TRBJ2-7
cdr3_nt: TGCGCCAGCAGTCAACACAGGGCTCTCTACGAGCAGTACTTC
cdr3_aa: CASSQHRALYEQYF

clone_size: NA
v_call: TRBV5-8
d_call: NA
cdr3_length: 17
j_call: TRBJ2-6
cdr3_nt: TGTGCCAGCAACAGGCAGGGTGGCCCATTTGGGGCCAACGTCCTGACTTTC
cdr3_aa: CASNRQGGPFGANVLTF

clone_size: NA
v_call: TRBV6-5
d_call: TRBD1
cdr3_length: 14
j_call: TRBJ1-2
cdr3_nt: TGTGCCAGCAGGAGGGACAGGGGTAACTATGGCTACACCTTC
cdr3_aa: CASRRDRGNYGYTF

clone_size: NA
v_call: TRBV19
d_call: TRBD1
cdr3_length: 18
j_call: TRBJ2-6
cdr3_nt: TGTGCCAGTAGCTCCGGGACAGGTGACAACTCTGGGGCCAACGTCCTGACTTTC
cdr3_aa: CASSSGTGDNSGANVLTF

clone_size: NA
v_call: TRBV7-2
d_call: NA
cdr3_length: 13
j_call: TRBJ1-1
cdr3_nt: TGTGCCAGCAGCTTATTAGGGGAAACTGAAGCTTTCTTT
cdr3_aa: CASSLLGETEAFF